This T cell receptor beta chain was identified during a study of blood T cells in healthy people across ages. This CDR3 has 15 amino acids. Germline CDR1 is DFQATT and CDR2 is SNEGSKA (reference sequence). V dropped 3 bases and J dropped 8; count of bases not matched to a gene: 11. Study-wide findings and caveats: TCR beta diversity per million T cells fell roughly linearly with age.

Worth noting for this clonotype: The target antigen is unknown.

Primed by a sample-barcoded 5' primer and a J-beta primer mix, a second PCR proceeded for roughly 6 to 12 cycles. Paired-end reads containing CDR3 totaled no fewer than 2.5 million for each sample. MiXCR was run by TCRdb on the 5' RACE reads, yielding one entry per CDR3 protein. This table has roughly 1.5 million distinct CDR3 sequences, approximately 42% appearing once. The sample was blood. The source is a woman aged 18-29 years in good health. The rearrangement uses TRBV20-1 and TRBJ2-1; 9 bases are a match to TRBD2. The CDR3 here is CSARGASGIPDEQFF. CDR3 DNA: TGCAGTGCTAGGGGGGCTAGCGGGATTCCGGATGAGCAGTTCTTC.